The 6 T cell receptor beta chains given below trace back to one sample, sequenced in a study of blood T cell repertoires in COVID-19. Produced via immunoSEQ multiplex PCR; TCRdb's table is partial and in-frame only. The data show about 360,000 clones, 75% to 90% seen once. The sequencing input was peripheral blood. These TCRs come from a woman in her sixties with COVID-19, enrolled during active disease.

The rearrangement uses TRBV6-5 and TRBJ2-5; 7 bases are a match to TRBD2. V dropped 2 bases and J dropped 9; count of bases not matched to a gene: 9. The CDR3 consists of 14 residues. Germline values: CDR1 MNHEY, CDR2 SVGAGI. This CDR3 is CASSYSGAPPAQYF. CDR3 coding DNA: TGTGCCAGCAGTTACAGCGGGGCGCCCCCCGCCCAGTACTTC.

The chain uses TRBV24-1 and TRBJ2-7, with 9 positions matching TRBD1. The germline gives CDR1 KGHDR, CDR2 SFDVKD. The CDR3 sequence is 14 residues long. J was trimmed by 5 bases and V by 0 bases; bases with no gene match: 1. The CDR3 DNA is TGTGCCACCAGTGATTTGTGGACAGGGGACGAGCAGTACTTC. It is translated as CATSDLWTGDEQYF.

This clone showed up just once. This may stem from a read error, because a much larger clone lies one nucleotide away. This chain connects TRBV5-5 to TRBJ1-1; D is ambiguous. The CDR3 extends over 13 amino acids. V dropped 0 bases and J dropped 1 base, with 4 bases sitting between them. The germline V gene has CDR1 SGHKS and CDR2 YYEKEE (reference sequence). The CDR3 here is CASSLDRNTEAFF. The DNA for the CDR3 is TGTGCCAGCAGCTTGGACAGGAACACTGAAGCTTTCTTT.

The genes are TRBV9 and TRBJ2-2; 7 nucleotides agree with TRBD2. Unmatched junction bases numbered 7, after V lost 2 bases and J lost 6 bases. The germline gives CDR1 SGDLS, CDR2 YYNGEE. The CDR3 length is 15 residues. The CDR3: CASSVGGVAAGELFF. CDR3 coding DNA: TGTGCCAGCAGCGTGGGAGGGGTAGCGGCCGGGGAGCTGTTTTTT.

The rearrangement uses TRBV10-3 and TRBJ1-2, with 8 bases identical to TRBD1. This CDR3 has 14 residues. J lost 2 bases, V lost 6 bases, and 5 bases had no gene match. The germline V gene encodes CDR1 ENHRY and CDR2 SYGVKD. CDR3 nucleotides: TGTGCCATCAGCCAGGACAGGGAAAACTATGGCTACACCTTC. Encoded protein: CAISQDRENYGYTF.

The rearrangement joins TRBV13 to TRBJ2-7; 8 nucleotides match TRBD1. V shed 5 bases and J 6 bases; nucleotides not matched to a gene: 6. The length of the CDR3 is 13 residues. Per germline, CDR1 PRHDT and CDR2 FYEKMQ (reference sequence). The CDR3: CASSAGQAPEQYF. CDR3 nucleotide sequence: TGTGCCAGCAGCGCGGGACAGGCCCCCGAGCAGTACTTC.